These 28 T cell receptor beta chains share one sample of origin, sequenced in a study of T cells in women clearing cervical HPV infection. Sequencing was performed with immunoSEQ multiplex PCR; in TCRdb, only in-frame clones are kept and a portion is missing. In total, the table holds about 21,000 clones. The material sequenced was blood buffy coat. The receptors shown here come from a woman between 18 and 70 years old with a cervical HPV16 infection that either progressed to CIN3+ or cleared (not recorded which).

About this clone: The CDR3 extends 3 residues past the end of the read, so its final part is completed from the germline J gene. The chain combines TRBV4-1 with TRBJ2-7, with D perhaps matching TRBD1 (6 bases). The CDR3 sequence is 16 residues long. Germline CDR1 and CDR2: MGHRA and YSYEKL. Trimming stripped 1 base from V and 6 bases from J, with 19 bases between. This CDR3 reads CASSQVGQTGLGEQYF. CDR3 bases read: TGCGCCAGCAGCCAAGTCGGCCAAACAGGGCTGGGCGAG.

On this clone: The read falls 3 residues short of the CDR3 end, and the missing part is taken from the germline J gene. This rearrangement joins TRBV11-2 to TRBJ2-7; the D gene is possibly TRBD2 (5 bases). CDR1 is SGHAT, CDR2 FQNNGV, per germline. The CDR3 totals 14 residues. V lost 4 bases, J lost 3 bases, and 13 bases lay in between. The CDR3 bases that were read are TGTGCCAGCAGCTCTGGACGGGGTAACTACGAG. Its translation is CASSSGRGNYE. The whole CDR3 is CASSSGRGNYEQYF.

Note on this clone: The read stops 3 residues short of the end of the CDR3; the missing end is completed from the germline J gene. This rearrangement joins TRBV3-1 (or the pseudogene TRBV3-2) to TRBJ2-3; TRBD2 matches 7 bases. There are 15 residues in the CDR3. Germline assignment: CDR1 LGHDT and CDR2 YNNKEL (reference sequence). After removal of 0 bases from V and 1 base from J, the junction contained 1 base not matched to a gene. The covered CDR3 bases are TGTGCCAGCAGCCAAGATGCGGGGGGCACAGATACG. Protein product: CASSQDAGGTDT. The complete CDR3 sequence is CASSQDAGGTDTQYF.

Notes on this clone: The CDR3 end falls 3 residues outside the read, so it is completed with the germline J gene. The V and J genes are TRBV18 and TRBJ1-1, with 9 bases that match TRBD1. Unmatched junction bases numbered 5, after V lost 1 base and J lost 5 bases. The germline V gene has CDR1 KGHSH and CDR2 LQKENI. The CDR3 runs to 15 residues. CDR3 bases read: TGTGCCAGCTCACCACTTCCCGGGACAGGGACTGAA. Encoded protein: CASSPLPGTGTE. The CDR3 in its entirety is CASSPLPGTGTEAFF. The whole variable domain, filled in from reference TRBV18 and TRBJ1-1, reads NAGVMQNPRHLVRRRGQEARLRCSPMKGHSHVYWYRQLPEEGLKFMVYLQKENIIDESGMPKERFSAEFPKEGPSILRIQQVVRGDSAAYFCASSPLPGTGTEAFFGQGTRLTVV.

For this clone: The read ends 3 residues shy of where the CDR3 ends; the end is completed using the germline J gene. This chain joins TRBV5-4 and TRBJ2-3, with a tentative D call TRBD2 (6 bases). Germline values: CDR1 SGHNT, CDR2 YYREEE (reference sequence). The CDR3 contains 15 residues. V shed 0 bases and J shed 0 bases, with 8 bases lying between them. CDR3 sequence: CASSLGGVSTDTQYF. The CDR3 bases that were read are TGTGCCAGCAGCTTGGGGGGGGTAAGCACAGATACG.

For this clone: Read sequence stops 3 residues before the CDR3 end, and the germline J gene provides the missing end. The chain uses TRBV10-1 and TRBJ2-2; D is unclear. Looked up from germline, CDR1 is WNHNN and CDR2 is SYGVQD (reference sequence). V lost 7 bases to trimming and J lost 4 bases, with 10 bases between them. There are 13 residues in the CDR3. CDR3 bases read: TGCGCCAGCACTGACCCGGGCACCGGGGAG. Its translation: CASTDPGTGE. The whole CDR3 region reads CASTDPGTGELFF.

This clone is medium-sized (0.01 to 0.1%) by frequency. The read comes to an end 3 residues before the CDR3 does, leaving the germline J gene to fill in the end. The V and J genes are TRBV5-4 and TRBJ2-5; a weak D match, TRBD2 (6 bases). With 5 bases removed from V and 5 bases from J, the gap between germline ends came to 16 bases. Germline assignment: CDR1 SGHNT and CDR2 YYREEE (reference sequence). This CDR3 has 14 residues. CDR3 sequence: CASSFPGGTETQYF. The part of the CDR3 DNA that was read is TGTGCCAGCAGTTTCCCTGGGGGGACGGAGACC.

As regards this clone: Read data end 3 residues before the CDR3 end; the end is taken from the germline J gene. The chain has TRBV7-2 and TRBJ2-5; 8 nucleotides match TRBD2. Germline values: CDR1 SGHTA, CDR2 FQGNSA. The CDR3 contains 16 residues. With V trimmed by 0 bases and J by 5 bases, 8 bases remained unmatched. The CDR3 sequence is CASSLASRGAVETQYF. The CDR3 bases that were read are TGTGCCAGCAGCTTAGCGTCGCGGGGGGCTGTTGAGACC.

This chain's CDR3 is CASSRLVAKNIQYF. The CDR3 bases that were read are TGTGCCAGCAGCCGACTGGTAGCCAAAAACATT. The chain uses TRBV2 and TRBJ2-4; D ambiguous. The missing CDR3 end, 3 residues past where the read stops, is filled in from the germline J gene. Germline CDR1 is SNHLY and CDR2 is FYNNEI. The CDR3 has 14 residues. Trimming took off 6 bases at V and 0 bases at J, with 9 bases between the two ends. Complete variable domain (other parts from reference TRBV2 and TRBJ2-4): EPEVTQTPSHQVTQMGQEVILRCVPISNHLYFYWYRQILGQKVEFLVSFYNNEISEKSEIFDDQFSVERPDGSNFTLKIRSTKLEDSAMYFCASSRLVAKNIQYFGAGTRLSVL.

For this clone: The read gets to within 3 residues of the CDR3 end, and the germline J gene fills in the rest. This rearrangement joins TRBV6-1 to TRBJ2-3, with 8 positions matching TRBD2. The CDR3 runs to 14 residues. Germline CDR1 is MNHNS and CDR2 is SASEGT. Germline trimming cut 3 bases from V and 1 base from J; bases unmatched to any gene: 0. The CDR3 protein is CASSDGGGTDTQYF. The CDR3 bases that were read are TGTGCCAGCAGTGACGGGGGGGGCACAGATACG.

As to this clone: Sequencing ends 3 residues short of the CDR3 end; the germline J gene provides the rest. Different DNA sequences within this sample yield the same CDR3. V gene TRBV5-5 combines with J gene TRBJ2-1; no firm D call. CDR1 SGHKS and CDR2 YYEKEE come from the germline V gene (reference sequence). CDR3 size: 15 residues. The V end was cut by 0 bases, the J end by 4 bases, with 11 bases between. The CDR3 protein is CASSLGDTSYNEQFF. The DNA read from the CDR3 is TGTGCCAGCAGCTTGGGAGACACCTCATACAATGAG.

With respect to this clone: The read finishes 3 residues shy of the CDR3 end, and the germline J gene is used to complete it. The chain couples TRBV7-2 to TRBJ1-1, with unresolved D. From germline, CDR1 is SGHTA and CDR2 FQGNSA. Trimming left V 5 bases short and J 2 bases short, with 9 bases between. CDR3 size: 13 residues. The CDR3 spells CASSPRLNTEAFF. The sequenced CDR3 bases are TGTGCCAGCAGCCCCAGACTCAACACTGAA.

With respect to this clone: The CDR3 is cut off 3 residues early in the read; its end comes from the germline J gene. The V call is TRBV3-1 (or the pseudogene TRBV3-2), the J call TRBJ1-2; D is unclear. From germline, CDR1 is LGHDT and CDR2 YNNKEL (reference sequence). The CDR3 sequence is 12 residues long. Trimming shortened V by 4 bases and J by 7 bases, and 10 bases separated the two germline ends. The DNA read from the CDR3 is TGTGCCAGCAGCCGGCGGTCCAGTGGC. Translation gives CASSRRSSG. The CDR3 in full is CASSRRSSGYTF.

As for this clone: The CDR3 extends 3 residues past the end of the read, so its final part is completed from the germline J gene. The chain is built from TRBV19 and TRBJ1-2; TRBD1 might be the D (6 bases). This CDR3 spans 15 amino acids. Germline CDR1 reads LNHDA; CDR2 reads SQIVND (reference sequence). The chain's CDR3 is CASSIGPGDANDYTF. The part of the CDR3 DNA that was read is TGTGCCAGTAGTATAGGTCCAGGGGATGCCAATGAC.

Of note for this clone: The read halts 3 residues ahead of the CDR3 end, with the missing end drawn from the germline J gene. The chain carries TRBV5-1 and TRBJ2-3, with TRBD2 matching 12 bases. The germline V gene encodes CDR1 SGHRS and CDR2 YFSETQ. Trimming cost V 4 bases and J 5 bases; bases outside gene matches: 5. The CDR3 contains 15 residues. Here the CDR3 reads CASSPQTSGRDTQYF. CDR3 DNA (partial): TGCGCCAGCAGCCCGCAGACTAGCGGGAGAGATACG.

About this clone itself: Read coverage stops 3 residues before the CDR3 terminus; the germline J gene supplies the remainder. The chain employs TRBV15 and TRBJ2-3, with 12 positions matching TRBD2. Germline V gives CDR1 LNHNV, CDR2 YYDKDF (reference sequence). V shed 3 bases and J 5 bases; nucleotides not matched to a gene: 6. This CDR3 is 16 amino acids long. Partial CDR3 DNA: TGTGCCACCAGCAGGGGACTAGCGGGTTCCGGAGATACG. Its translation: CATSRGLAGSGDT. Given in full, the CDR3 is CATSRGLAGSGDTQYF.

Concerning this clone itself: The read ends 3 residues shy of where the CDR3 ends; the end is completed using the germline J gene. The chain links TRBV18 to TRBJ1-5, with D unresolved. V dropped 1 base and J dropped 0 bases, with 4 bases sitting between them. The CDR3 has 14 amino acids. Germline CDR1 and CDR2: KGHSH and LQKENI. This CDR3 reads CASSPLDSNQPQHF. The CDR3 bases that were read are TGTGCCAGCTCACCACTAGATAGCAATCAGCCC.

The CDR3: CASSSMGTGFGLTDTQYF. The sequenced CDR3 bases are TGTGCCAGCAGCTCCATGGGGACAGGGTTCGGCCTCACAGATACG. The chain recombines TRBV7-3 with TRBJ2-3, with 9 bases that match TRBD1. The read comes to an end 3 residues before the CDR3 does, leaving the germline J gene to fill in the end. The CDR3 spans 18 residues. With 4 bases clipped from V and 2 bases from J, the junction kept 13 bases outside the gene matches. Germline assignment: CDR1 SGHTA and CDR2 FQGTGA.

Concerning this clone itself: The read gets to within 3 residues of the CDR3 end, and the germline J gene fills in the rest. The chain links TRBV5-1 to TRBJ1-4, with a possible D match to TRBD1 (5 bases). V was trimmed by 2 bases and J by 10 bases, leaving 12 bases between them. The CDR3 contains 13 residues. Germline CDR1 SGHRS, CDR2 YFSETQ. The CDR3 bases that were read are TGCGCCAGCAGCTTCGGGGACTTAGGAAAA. Residues: CASSFGDLGK. The CDR3 in full is CASSFGDLGKLFF.

Comment on this clone: From the germline J gene comes the end of the CDR3, since the read stops 3 residues before it. The V and J genes are TRBV5-6 and TRBJ2-1; 9 positions agree with TRBD2. CDR1 and CDR2 from the germline V gene are SGHDT and YYEEEE. The CDR3 loop spans 15 amino acids. V was clipped by 2 bases and J by 3 bases; unmatched bases: 3. The CDR3: CASSLATSGYNEQFF. Incomplete CDR3 DNA: TGTGCCAGCAGCTTAGCGACTAGCGGCTACAATGAG.

With regard to this clone: Sequencing ends 3 residues short of the CDR3 end; the germline J gene provides the rest. The chain links TRBV18 to TRBJ2-2; TRBD1 aligns across 9 bases. The CDR3 runs to 14 residues. The junction had 2 bases not matched to a gene; V was cut back by 3 bases and J by 6 bases. Germline-derived CDR1 and CDR2 are KGHSH and LQKENI. Incomplete CDR3 DNA: TGTGCCAGCTCACCGGACAGGGGAGCCGGGGAG. Translation gives CASSPDRGAGE. The full CDR3 sequence reads CASSPDRGAGELFF. The full variable domain, in which reference TRBV18 and TRBJ2-2 provide the parts outside the CDR3, is NAGVMQNPRHLVRRRGQEARLRCSPMKGHSHVYWYRQLPEEGLKFMVYLQKENIIDESGMPKERFSAEFPKEGPSILRIQQVVRGDSAAYFCASSPDRGAGELFFGEGSRLTVL.

Remarks on this clone: The read terminates 3 residues before the CDR3 end, so the remaining end is supplied by the germline J gene. The chain uses TRBV19 and TRBJ1-2; perhaps TRBD1 as D (6 bases). Germline-derived CDR1 and CDR2 are LNHDA and SQIVND (reference sequence). This CDR3 is built from 15 residues. With 6 bases removed from V and 4 bases from J, the gap between germline ends came to 18 bases. The CDR3 loop is CASSRQADSFYGYTF. The CDR3 DNA, read in part, is TGTGCCAGTAGCCGACAGGCCGACTCTTTCTATGGC.

In regard to this clone: The observed sequence ends 3 residues before the CDR3 terminus, with the missing tail filled in from the germline J gene. The J gene is TRBJ2-1, the V gene TRBV11-3; 10 nucleotides line up with TRBD2. The trim removed 5 bases at V and 8 bases at J, leaving 9 bases unmatched. The CDR3 has 15 amino acids. Germline V gives CDR1 SGHNT, CDR2 YENEEA. The DNA read from the CDR3 is TGTGCCAGCAGCGAGCGGGAGGGCCTTGGGCATGAG. It codes for CASSEREGLGHE. The full CDR3 sequence reads CASSEREGLGHEQFF.

On this clone itself: The CDR3 is cut off 3 residues early in the read; its end comes from the germline J gene. This rearrangement joins TRBV10-3 to TRBJ1-1; 8 nucleotides agree with TRBD1. The length of the CDR3 is 13 residues. V shed 9 bases, J shed 5 bases, and the junction held 8 bases outside the gene matches. Germline loops: CDR1 ENHRY, CDR2 SYGVKD. CDR3: CAMSKTGETEAFF. Partial CDR3 DNA: TGTGCCATGTCTAAGACAGGGGAGACTGAA.

As regards this clone: The observed sequence ends 3 residues before the CDR3 terminus, with the missing tail filled in from the germline J gene. The rearrangement uses TRBV7-2 and TRBJ2-3; no reliable D call. CDR3 length: 14 residues. V lost 1 base to trimming and J lost 5 bases, with 10 bases between them. Looked up from germline, CDR1 is SGHTA and CDR2 is FQGNSA. The CDR3 region is CASSLEASIDTQYF. CDR3 DNA (partial): TGTGCCAGCAGCTTAGAGGCCTCCATAGATACG.

With respect to this clone: Read sequence stops 3 residues before the CDR3 end, and the germline J gene provides the missing end. The chain combines TRBV13 with TRBJ1-4; D is perhaps TRBD1 (5 bases). This CDR3 is built from 13 residues. Trimming took 5 bases from V and 8 from J, leaving 12 bases between them. CDR1 PRHDT and CDR2 FYEKMQ come from the germline V gene (reference sequence). The CDR3 bases that were read are TGTGCCAGCAGCGCAGGGTATAGCGAAAAA. This codes for CASSAGYSEK. The whole CDR3 sequence reads CASSAGYSEKLFF.

As for this clone: The CDR3 end falls 3 residues outside the read, so it is completed with the germline J gene. The chain links TRBV10-3 to TRBJ1-1, with TRBD1 as a possible D gene (6 bases). This CDR3 region has 16 residues. Per the germline V gene, CDR1 is ENHRY and CDR2 is SYGVKD. V gave up 3 bases and J gave up 2 bases, with 16 bases separating them. The CDR3 loop is CAISDPAGGRNTEAFF. Partial CDR3 DNA: TGTGCCATCAGTGACCCGGCGGGGGGCCGCAACACTGAA.

Of note for this clone: The read ends 3 residues before the CDR3 terminus; that terminus is restored from the germline J gene. The chain joins TRBV30 to TRBJ2-5; TRBD1 matches at 7 bases. Germline V gene data show CDR1 as GTSNPN and CDR2 as SVGIG (reference sequence). The CDR3 contains 12 residues. J was trimmed by 7 bases and V by 5 bases; bases with no gene match: 7. Here the CDR3 reads CAWGTAFGTQYF. The covered CDR3 bases are TGTGCCTGGGGGACAGCGTTTGGGACC.